Presented here are 23 T cell receptor beta chains from one specimen sequenced in a study of blood T cell repertoires in COVID-19. The method was immunoSEQ multiplex PCR; TCRdb's version includes in-frame clones alone and lacks a portion of them. The sample carries 200,000 or so clones, 80% to 90% recorded once. The sequenced material came from peripheral blood. These receptors were collected from a human donor with active or convalescent COVID-19. The donor label of this sample is uncertain.

The V call is TRBV7-6, the J call TRBJ1-3; the D is unclear. The CDR3 has 15 residues. Germline V gene sequence: CDR1 SGHVS, CDR2 FNYEAQ. V dropped 4 bases and J dropped 0 bases, with 10 bases sitting between them. The CDR3 loop is CASSSSLSSGNTIYF. CDR3 DNA sequence: TGTGCCAGCAGCTCCTCGCTGAGCTCTGGAAACACCATATATTTT.

This chain connects TRBV5-5 to TRBJ1-6, with 9 bases identical to TRBD1. Germline V gene sequence: CDR1 SGHKS, CDR2 YYEKEE (reference sequence). The V gene end was trimmed by 3 bases and the J gene end by 9 bases; junction bases not matched to a gene: 7. This CDR3 is built from 15 residues. The CDR3 DNA sequence: TGTGCCAGCAGCTCGAGGGACAGGGAACGTTCACCCCTCCACTTT. It codes for CASSSRDRERSPLHF.

The chain uses TRBV19 and TRBJ2-1; 8 bases are a match to TRBD1. Looked up from germline, CDR1 is LNHDA and CDR2 is SQIVND (reference sequence). The CDR3 runs to 17 residues. Unmatched junction bases numbered 11, after V lost 7 bases and J lost 0 bases. CDR3 sequence (DNA): TGTGCCAGTATCGGACAGGGCCAGGGGTACTCCTACAATGAGCAGTTCTTC. It codes for CASIGQGQGYSYNEQFF. Drawing the rest from reference TRBV19 and TRBJ2-1, the complete variable domain is DGGITQSPKYLFRKEGQNVTLSCEQNLNHDAMYWYRQDPGQGLRLIYYSQIVNDFQKGDIAEGYSVSREKKESFPLTVTSAQKNPTAFYLCASIGQGQGYSYNEQFFGPGTRLTVL.

V is TRBV4-2 and J is TRBJ1-4; the D is unclear. V lost 3 bases, J lost 6 bases, and 17 bases lay in between. There are 16 residues in the CDR3. CDR1 LGHNA and CDR2 YNFKEQ come from the germline V gene. The CDR3 DNA sequence: TGTGCCAGCAGCCAGAGCCCGGGTTTTACTTATGAAAAACTGTTTTTT. Translation: CASSQSPGFTYEKLFF.

This clone was observed a single time. The V gene is TRBV7-3, the J gene TRBJ2-2; TRBD1 might be the D (6 bases). V gave up 1 base and J gave up 5 bases, with 11 bases separating them. Germline V CDR1 and CDR2: SGHTA, FQGTGA. The CDR3 is 15 amino acids. The CDR3 region is CASSLRPGETGELFF. The CDR3 DNA reads TGTGCCAGCAGCTTAAGGCCAGGGGAAACCGGGGAGCTGTTTTTT.

The V and J genes are TRBV7-2 and TRBJ2-3; D is ambiguous. There are 15 residues in the CDR3. Trimming shortened V by 0 bases and J by 1 base, and 8 bases separated the two germline ends. Looked up from germline, CDR1 is SGHTA and CDR2 is FQGNSA. This chain's CDR3 is CASSLATGGTDTQYF. CDR3 nucleotide sequence: TGTGCCAGCAGCTTAGCGACTGGAGGCACAGATACGCAGTATTTT.

V is TRBV10-1 and J is TRBJ1-2; D is unclear. The CDR3 sequence is 14 residues long. From germline, CDR1 is WNHNN and CDR2 SYGVQD (reference sequence). V was cut by 7 bases and J by 2 bases, with 14 bases left in between. The CDR3 spells CASNLRHGNYGYTF. The CDR3 DNA reads TGCGCCAGCAACCTTCGACACGGCAACTATGGCTACACCTTC.

This clone occurred once. The gene calls are TRBV5-1 and TRBJ1-5; 9 positions agree with TRBD1. With 4 bases clipped from V and 5 bases from J, the junction kept 7 bases outside the gene matches. The CDR3 sequence is 15 residues long. Looked up from germline, CDR1 is SGHRS and CDR2 is YFSETQ. CDR3 DNA: TGCGCCAGCAGCGCCGGGACAGGGTTACATCAGCCCCAGCATTTT. Amino acids: CASSAGTGLHQPQHF.

This chain links TRBV29-1 with TRBJ2-6, with a tentative D call TRBD1 (6 bases). CDR1 and CDR2 from the germline V gene are SQVTM and ANQGSEA. The germline V and J ends were trimmed by 6 bases and 0 bases, with 18 bases remaining between them. CDR3 size: 17 residues. The CDR3 nucleotides are TGCAGCGTACACCCGGGACAAACCGTCTCTGGGGCCAACGTCCTGACTTTC. This gives the protein CSVHPGQTVSGANVLTF. Full variable domain (remainder filled in from reference TRBV29-1 and TRBJ2-6): SAVISQKPSRDICQRGTSLTIQCQVDSQVTMMFWYRQQPGQSLTLIATANQGSEATYESGFVIDKFPISRPNLTFSTLTVSNMSPEDSSIYLCSVHPGQTVSGANVLTFGAGSRLTVL.

The chain is built from TRBV15 and TRBJ2-2, with D tentatively TRBD1 (5 bases). Germline CDR1 reads LNHNV; CDR2 reads YYDKDF (reference sequence). V lost 0 bases and J 6 bases, leaving 20 bases between the germline ends. The CDR3 is 18 amino acids. DNA of the CDR3: TGTGCCACCAGCAGAGATATTACAGGTTCCACCCGGCCCGGGGAGCTGTTTTTT. Its translation is CATSRDITGSTRPGELFF.

The chain employs TRBV28 and TRBJ2-2, with 7 bases lining up with TRBD2. The ends lost 5 bases at V and 4 bases at J; junction bases unmatched: 10. Germline V gene data show CDR1 as MDHEN and CDR2 as SYDVKM. The CDR3 sequence is 16 residues long. As DNA, the CDR3 is TGTGCCAGCAGTCCCACTAGCGCGAGTAGCACCGGGGAGCTGTTTTTT. It yields the protein CASSPTSASSTGELFF.

This clone was detected a few times. The rearrangement uses TRBV11-2 and TRBJ2-7; D possibly corresponds to TRBD2 (6 bases). The CDR3 runs 15 residues. The V end lost 7 bases, the J end lost 3 bases, and 19 bases lay between the germline ends. Germline V gene data show CDR1 as SGHAT and CDR2 as FQNNGV. The CDR3 nucleotides are TGTGCCAGCATTCGCGGTGGAGTCGGGGGCTACGAGCAGTACTTC. Translation gives CASIRGGVGGYEQYF.

The chain links TRBV6-6 to TRBJ1-5, with D tentatively TRBD1 (5 bases). This CDR3 contains 13 residues. The germline V gene encodes CDR1 MNHNY and CDR2 SVGAGI (reference sequence). V lost 8 bases to trimming and J lost 9 bases, with 17 bases between them. CDR3 loop: CASFSGLGGPQHF. The CDR3 coding sequence is TGTGCCAGCTTTTCGGGACTGGGAGGGCCCCAGCATTTT.

The chain uses TRBV28 and TRBJ2-1, with 9 bases fitting TRBD2. V was pared by 5 bases and J by 5 bases, with 10 bases of the junction left unmatched. CDR3 length: 16 residues. CDR1 MDHEN and CDR2 SYDVKM come from the germline V gene. The DNA of the CDR3 is TGTGCCAGCAGTGACCCCTCGACTAGCGGACACAATGAGCAGTTCTTC. The encoded protein is CASSDPSTSGHNEQFF.

In this sample, this clone turned up a few times. The J gene is TRBJ1-2, the V gene TRBV3-1 (or the pseudogene TRBV3-2); 11 nucleotides align to TRBD1. J gave up 6 bases and V 4 bases, and 1 base lay outside the gene matches. The V gene's germline CDR1 is LGHDT and CDR2 YNNKEL (reference sequence). This CDR3 spans 13 amino acids. CDR3 DNA sequence: TGTGCCAGCAGCCCGGACAGGGGGCATGGCTACACCTTC. Amino acids: CASSPDRGHGYTF.

V gene TRBV7-2 combines with J gene TRBJ2-7, with TRBD2 matching 10 bases. Trimming cost V 1 base and J 6 bases; bases outside gene matches: 6. This CDR3 has 15 residues. Germline CDR1 and CDR2: SGHTA and FQGNSA. The CDR3 is CASSLEAGGPFEQYF. DNA of the CDR3: TGTGCCAGCAGCTTAGAAGCGGGGGGGCCTTTCGAGCAGTACTTC.

The chain employs TRBV5-5 and TRBJ2-1; 8 bases align to TRBD2. Germline assignment: CDR1 SGHKS and CDR2 YYEKEE (reference sequence). Trimming at V came to 7 bases and at J to 7 bases, leaving 13 bases not matched to a gene. There are 15 residues in the CDR3. The DNA for the CDR3 is TGTGCCAGCTGCCTGCTGAGCGGGGGAGGTAATGAGCAGTTCTTC. This codes for CASCLLSGGGNEQFF.

The CDR3 is CASSAPGQGQTQYF. The CDR3 nucleotides are TGTGCCAGTAGTGCCCCGGGACAGGGACAGACCCAGTACTTC. The chain carries TRBV19 and TRBJ2-5; TRBD1 aligns across 9 bases. J lost 6 bases, V lost 5 bases, and 7 bases had no gene match. This CDR3 region has 14 residues. Germline CDR1 and CDR2: LNHDA and SQIVND (reference sequence).

This chain connects TRBV7-2 to TRBJ1-1, with D possibly being TRBD1 (5 bases). Trimming took 4 bases from V and 1 from J, leaving 10 bases between them. This CDR3 has 14 amino acids. CDR1 is SGHTA, CDR2 FQGNSA, per germline. CDR3 DNA sequence: TGTGCCAGCAGCTCCTCACAGGAGAACACTGAAGCTTTCTTT. Protein sequence: CASSSSQENTEAFF.

The CDR3 DNA follows: TGTGCCAGCAGTTTATCCAAGGGCGGGTACTCCTACGAGCAGTACTTC. This sequence encodes CASSLSKGGYSYEQYF. This sequence joins TRBV27 and TRBJ2-7; D might be TRBD2 (5 bases). This CDR3 has 16 residues. Germline V gene data show CDR1 as MNHEY and CDR2 as SMNVEV (reference sequence). The germline V and J ends were trimmed by 0 bases and 0 bases, with 12 bases remaining between them.

V and J are TRBV6-2 or TRBV6-3 and TRBJ1-4, with a tentative D call TRBD1 (5 bases). This CDR3 spans 16 amino acids. CDR1 and CDR2 (germline): MNHEY, SVGEGT. Trimming took off 6 bases at V and 0 bases at J, with 14 bases between the two ends. CDR3 coding DNA: TGTGCCAGCAGCCCCGGAGGGGAGGCAACTAATGAAAAACTGTTTTTT. Translated: CASSPGGEATNEKLFF.

J is TRBJ1-1 and V is TRBV25-1; 7 bases line up with TRBD1. The CDR3 runs to 14 residues. The V gene's germline CDR1 is MGHDK and CDR2 SYGVNS. The V segment lost 4 bases and the J segment 0 bases; nucleotides outside the gene matches: 2. The CDR3 protein is CASSVTGLNTEAFF. CDR3 in DNA: TGTGCCAGCAGTGTGACAGGGCTGAACACTGAAGCTTTCTTT.

The gene calls are TRBV5-1 and TRBJ2-1; 8 nucleotides match TRBD2. Germline V lookup: CDR1 SGHRS, CDR2 YFSETQ. This CDR3 region has 15 residues. The ends lost 2 bases at V and 5 bases at J; junction bases unmatched: 6. The CDR3 DNA reads TGCGCCAGCAGCTTAGGTCCAGCGGGAGACAATGAGCAGTTCTTC. This codes for CASSLGPAGDNEQFF.